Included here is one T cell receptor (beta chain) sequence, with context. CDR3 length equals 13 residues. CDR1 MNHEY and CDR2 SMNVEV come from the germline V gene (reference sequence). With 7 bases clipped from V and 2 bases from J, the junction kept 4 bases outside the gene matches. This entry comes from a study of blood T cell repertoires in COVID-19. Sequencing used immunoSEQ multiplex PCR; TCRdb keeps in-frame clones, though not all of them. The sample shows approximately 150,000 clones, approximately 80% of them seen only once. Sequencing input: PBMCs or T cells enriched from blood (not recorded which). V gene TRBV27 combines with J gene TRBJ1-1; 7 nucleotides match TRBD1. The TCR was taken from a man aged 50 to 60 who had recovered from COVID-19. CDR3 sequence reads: CASNRGYNTEAFF. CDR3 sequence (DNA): TGTGCCAGCAACAGGGGCTACAACACTGAAGCTTTCTTT.